This T cell receptor beta chain was sequenced in a study of persistence of HIV-infected CD4 T cells. Study-wide background: The sample holds CD4+ T cells responsive to CMV or HIV-1 Gag. Donors had been on suppressive ART for a median of 8 years. Study-wide results and limits: TCRbeta richness was lower in CMV- and Gag-responding cells than in anti-CD3/anti-CD28-responding cells.

This clone was counted only a few times. Antigen specificity is unknown. This was the immunoSEQ version 4 assay in survey mode. Libraries were prepared by immunoSEQ multiplex PCR; TCRdb keeps only in-frame clonotypes and omits some of them. The sample includes about 64,000 clones, 70% to 75% of them seen just once. Overlapping HIV-1 Gag 15-mer peptides at 1 ug per peptide per mL were used. Memory cells lacking CD40L and CD69 with high CD45RO were sorted. Plasma HIV-1 RNA stayed below 50 copies/mL for at least 4 years. V was trimmed by 5 bases and J by 9 bases, leaving 17 bases between them. CDR3 length: 14 residues. CDR1 and CDR2 (germline): MDHEN, SYDVKM.

Sequenced material: CD4+ T cells sorted from PBMCs after approximately 20-hour stimulation, taken from a patient who received antiretroviral therapy. The rearrangement uses TRBV28 and TRBJ1-3; D possibly corresponds to TRBD1 (5 bases). This TCR was sampled from an adult man with HIV who was CMV-seropositive. The CDR3 DNA is TGTGCCAGCAGTCCATTTTCTAAAGGGGCCACCATATATTTT. This translates into CASSPFSKGATIYF. Complete variable domain (other parts from reference TRBV28 and TRBJ1-3): DVKVTQSSRYLVKRTGEKVFLECVQDMDHENMFWYRQDPGLGLRLIYFSYDVKMKEKGDIPEGYSVSREKKERFSLILESASTNQTSMYLCASSPFSKGATIYFGEGSWLTVV.